This TCR beta chain was identified during a study of T-cell reconstitution after alpha-beta-depleted transplantation in children. Trimming at V came to 0 bases and at J to 4 bases, leaving 6 bases not matched to a gene. The germline V gene has CDR1 SGDLS and CDR2 YYNGEE. The CDR3 sequence is 15 residues long. Unique molecular identifiers were built into the TCRbeta library. TCRdb reprocessed the PCR reads via MiXCR and lists one record per CDR3 protein. The sample lists more than 60,000 distinct CDR3 sequences; around 6.6% were seen once. This clonotype turned up a few times. This chain links TRBV9 with TRBJ1-2; 7 bases are shared with TRBD1. The sequencing here drew on PBMCs from the stem cell graft donor, taken from the stem cell graft. The sequence was obtained from a human donor who donated a stem cell graft to a child with acute lymphoblastic leukemia. CDR3 coding DNA: TGTGCCAGCAGCGTAGTAGGGACAGCTAGCTATGGCTACACCTTC. Protein: CASSVVGTASYGYTF.